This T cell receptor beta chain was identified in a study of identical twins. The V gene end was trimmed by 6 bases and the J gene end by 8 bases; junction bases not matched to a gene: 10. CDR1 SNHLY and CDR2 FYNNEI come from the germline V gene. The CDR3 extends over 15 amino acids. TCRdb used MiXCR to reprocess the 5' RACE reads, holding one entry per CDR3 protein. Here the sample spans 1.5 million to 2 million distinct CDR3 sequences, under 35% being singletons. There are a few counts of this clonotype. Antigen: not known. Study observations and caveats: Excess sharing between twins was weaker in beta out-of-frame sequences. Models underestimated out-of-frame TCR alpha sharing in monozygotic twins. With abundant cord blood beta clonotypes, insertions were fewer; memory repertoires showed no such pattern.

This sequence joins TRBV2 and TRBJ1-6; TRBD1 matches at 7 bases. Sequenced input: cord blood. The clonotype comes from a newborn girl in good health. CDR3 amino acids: CASSPQGVLDSPLHF. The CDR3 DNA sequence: TGTGCCAGCAGCCCCCAGGGGGTCTTGGATTCACCCCTCCACTTT.